The 9 T cell receptor beta chains reported below all come from one sample, sequenced in a study of vaccination and CD4 T cells after COVID-19. For these receptors, no antigen is known. The Oncomine TCR Beta short-read assay was applied to DNA of cultured CD4+ T cells. TCRdb fed the PCR reads into MiXCR, producing one record per CDR3 protein. In the table there are more than 15,000 distinct CDR3 sequences, about 42% of which are singletons. Treatment denoted: 10-day PBMC culture with coronavirus spike peptide pools or control peptides (ViraFEST assay). The input for sequencing was CD4+ T cells from blood, cultured in vitro, taken before SARS-CoV-2 vaccination. Source of these receptors: a human donor who received a COVID-19 vaccine.

There are a few counts of this clonotype. The chain is built from TRBV12-3 or TRBV12-4 and TRBJ1-4; D gene ambiguous. The CDR3 covers 15 residues. V lost 4 bases, J lost 1 base, and 10 bases lay in between. The CDR3 here is CASSSLGITNEKLFF. As DNA, the CDR3 is TGTGCCAGCAGTTCTCTTGGGATAACTAATGAAAAACTGTTTTTT.

In this sample, this clonotype turned up a few times. The chain couples TRBV7-2 to TRBJ2-5; D might be TRBD2 (6 bases). This CDR3 has 15 amino acids. Trimming left V 0 bases short and J 5 bases short, with 13 bases between. Germline CDR1 is SGHTA and CDR2 is FQGNSA. The CDR3 spells CASSLARGIQETQYF. The CDR3 coding sequence is TGTGCCAGCAGCTTAGCGCGCGGGATACAGGAGACCCAGTACTTC.

The chain combines TRBV19 with TRBJ1-1, with a weak D call TRBD1 (5 bases). Germline values: CDR1 LNHDA, CDR2 SQIVND (reference sequence). Deletions cut 6 bases from V and 4 bases from J, with 18 bases between. The CDR3 is 15 residues long. CDR3 sequence: CASRPGSIGGTEAFF. The CDR3 DNA reads as TGTGCCAGTAGACCGGGCTCAATTGGGGGCACTGAAGCTTTCTTT.

This clonotype turned up a few times. The chain carries TRBV10-3 and TRBJ1-3, with D uncertain. V lost 4 bases and J 2 bases, leaving 9 bases between the germline ends. CDR1 is ENHRY, CDR2 SYGVKD, per germline. The CDR3 covers 14 residues. CDR3 residues: CAISGLEPGNTIYF. CDR3 DNA: TGTGCCATCAGTGGTTTGGAACCTGGAAACACCATATATTTT.

The chain couples TRBV21-1 to TRBJ2-2. TRBV21-1 represents a pseudogene. The CDR3 contains 17 residues. The CDR3: CASSSPSRPRNTGELFF. The DNA of the CDR3 is TGTGCCAGCAGCTCCCCATCACGGCCTAGAAACACCGGGGAGCTGTTTTTT.

The V call is TRBV30, the J call TRBJ1-2, with D maybe TRBD1 (6 bases). Trimming removed 0 bases at V and 7 bases at J, with 9 bases between. Per the germline V gene, CDR1 is GTSNPN and CDR2 is SVGIG (reference sequence). The length of the CDR3 is 12 residues. The CDR3 DNA reads as TGTGCCTGGAGTGTGGGGGGGCTTGGCTACACCTTC. As protein: CAWSVGGLGYTF. The variable domain in full, completed from reference TRBV30 and TRBJ1-2, reads SQTIHQWPATLVQPVGSPLSLECTVEGTSNPNLYWYRQAAGRGLQLLFYSVGIGQISSEVPQNLSASRPQDRQFILSSKKLLLSDSGFYLCAWSVGGLGYTFGSGTRLTVV.

This clonotype has more than one count but fewer than ten. V gene TRBV24-1 combines with J gene TRBJ1-4, with D tentatively TRBD1 (5 bases). CDR3 length: 15 residues. Germline V gives CDR1 KGHDR, CDR2 SFDVKD. The germline V and J ends were trimmed by 3 bases and 4 bases, with 11 bases remaining between them. CDR3: CATSDAGASNEKLFF. The CDR3 nucleotides are TGTGCCACCAGTGATGCCGGGGCCAGTAATGAAAAACTGTTTTTT.

This clonotype is judged large. The chain is built from TRBV20-1 and TRBJ1-2; D uncertain. The ends were cut back, 4 bases at V and 2 bases at J, with 5 bases in the middle. From germline, CDR1 is DFQATT and CDR2 SNEGSKA (reference sequence). This CDR3 comprises 11 residues. CDR3 bases: TGCAGTGCTACAGAAAACTATGGCTACACCTTC. Translated: CSATENYGYTF.

This clonotype turned up a few times. The rearrangement links TRBV24-1 to TRBJ2-2; 9 bases fit TRBD1. The V gene's germline CDR1 is KGHDR and CDR2 SFDVKD. The CDR3 totals 17 residues. V shed 3 bases and J 0 bases; nucleotides not matched to a gene: 4. CDR3 coding DNA: TGTGCCACCAGTGATGCTGGACAGGGGCCGAACACCGGGGAGCTGTTTTTT. It specifies CATSDAGQGPNTGELFF.